A single sample is the source of the 17 T cell receptor beta chains below, sequenced in a study of blood T cell repertoires in COVID-19. This table comes from immunoSEQ multiplex PCR, and its TCRdb copy is limited to in-frame clones, with some not included. The sample has 200,000 to 250,000 clones, around 82% seen once. Sequenced material: PBMCs or T cells enriched from blood (not recorded which). The source is a woman in her thirties or forties with acute COVID-19.

The CDR3 is CASSPAGGPYEQYF. DNA of the CDR3: TGTGCCAGCAGTCCCGCAGGGGGTCCCTACGAGCAGTACTTC. V gene TRBV28 combines with J gene TRBJ2-7; 7 nucleotides agree with TRBD1. CDR1 and CDR2 from the germline V gene are MDHEN and SYDVKM. Losses at the gene ends were 5 bases for V and 2 bases for J; bases not matched to a gene: 6. CDR3 length: 14 amino acids. Full variable domain (missing parts from reference TRBV28 and TRBJ2-7): DVKVTQSSRYLVKRTGEKVFLECVQDMDHENMFWYRQDPGLGLRLIYFSYDVKMKEKGDIPEGYSVSREKKERFSLILESASTNQTSMYLCASSPAGGPYEQYFGPGTRLTVT.

The rearrangement joins TRBV11-2 to TRBJ2-7; D is ambiguous. The CDR3 loop spans 15 amino acids. Germline V CDR1 and CDR2: SGHAT, FQNNGV. The V gene lost 5 bases and the J gene lost 0 bases, with 14 bases spanning the gap. The DNA for the CDR3 is TGTGCCAGCAGCCCTCAGACTGTAGCCTCCTACGAGCAGTACTTC. It codes for CASSPQTVASYEQYF.

This clone has just one count. This chain connects TRBV7-3 to TRBJ2-1; 11 nucleotides line up with TRBD2. Germline trimming cut 2 bases from V and 9 bases from J; bases unmatched to any gene: 3. This CDR3 has 14 amino acids. The germline V gene encodes CDR1 SGHTA and CDR2 FQGTGA. The DNA for the CDR3 is TGTGCCAGCAGCTTACACGGGACTAGCGGTGAGCAGTTCTTC. Its protein is CASSLHGTSGEQFF.

The chain uses TRBV5-1 and TRBJ2-1; 7 nucleotides align to TRBD2. The CDR3 is made up of 13 amino acids. Germline V gene sequence: CDR1 SGHRS, CDR2 YFSETQ. V was clipped by 2 bases and J by 6 bases; unmatched bases: 2. The CDR3 loop reads CASSFWTSNEQFF. In DNA, the CDR3 is TGCGCCAGCAGCTTCTGGACTAGCAATGAGCAGTTCTTC. Full variable domain (outside the CDR3, taken from reference TRBV5-1 and TRBJ2-1): KAGVTQTPRYLIKTRGQQVTLSCSPISGHRSVSWYQQTPGQGLQFLFEYFSETQRNKGNFPGRFSGRQFSNSRSEMNVSTLELGDSALYLCASSFWTSNEQFFGPGTRLTVL.

The chain joins TRBV19 to TRBJ1-3; D remains unclear. Trimming pared 6 bases from V and 0 bases from J, leaving 21 bases between. From germline, CDR1 is LNHDA and CDR2 SQIVND (reference sequence). The CDR3 sequence is 18 residues long. The CDR3 protein is CASSPKVRGRSSGNTIYF. The CDR3 nucleotides are TGTGCCAGTAGCCCAAAGGTCCGGGGAAGAAGCTCTGGAAACACCATATATTTT. Combining the CDR3 with reference TRBV19 and TRBJ1-3 gives the whole variable domain DGGITQSPKYLFRKEGQNVTLSCEQNLNHDAMYWYRQDPGQGLRLIYYSQIVNDFQKGDIAEGYSVSREKKESFPLTVTSAQKNPTAFYLCASSPKVRGRSSGNTIYFGEGSWLTVV.

This chain connects TRBV4-1 to TRBJ2-7; D call uncertain. The CDR3 extends over 12 amino acids. Germline assignment: CDR1 MGHRA and CDR2 YSYEKL. The ends were cut back, 1 base at V and 3 bases at J, with 4 bases in the middle. The CDR3 nucleotides are TGCGCCAGCAGCCAAGCCGGCTACGAGCAGTACTTC. Amino acids: CASSQAGYEQYF.

The rearrangement links TRBV7-3 to TRBJ1-5; D is possibly TRBD1 (5 bases). The germline V gene encodes CDR1 SGHTA and CDR2 FQGTGA. This CDR3 contains 18 residues. V was shortened by 4 bases and J by 1 base, with 20 bases between the two germline ends. CDR3 sequence (DNA): TGTGCCAGCAGCTCCGGCCCTGGGGCGCGTCAAAGCAATCAGCCCCAGCATTTT. It encodes CASSSGPGARQSNQPQHF.

The V gene is TRBV7-8, the J gene TRBJ1-3; 8 positions match TRBD1. After removal of 3 bases from V and 4 bases from J, the junction contained 20 bases not matched to a gene. The CDR3 covers 20 residues. The germline V gene encodes CDR1 SGHVS and CDR2 FQNEAQ. CDR3 in DNA: TGTGCCAGCAGCTTGGACAGGGTAGCCTGGACCGGGTCTTACGGAAACACCATATATTTT. Translation gives CASSLDRVAWTGSYGNTIYF.

The chain employs TRBV10-2 and TRBJ1-2, with D tentatively TRBD1 (5 bases). Trimming removed 0 bases at V and 4 bases at J, with 18 bases between. Germline CDR1 reads WSHSY; CDR2 reads SAAADI. This CDR3 has 17 residues. CDR3 bases: TGCGCCAGCAGTGAGTCGCCAGACTCGGGGGGTGGCTATGGCTACACCTTC. Protein product: CASSESPDSGGGYGYTF.

The genes are TRBV5-8 and TRBJ2-6; 7 nucleotides line up with TRBD2. CDR1 is SGHTS and CDR2 is YDEGEE in the germline V gene. The CDR3 is 15 residues long. With 2 bases clipped from V and 1 base from J, the junction kept 0 bases outside the gene matches. DNA for the CDR3: TGTGCCAGCAGCTTCGGGGGGTCTGGGGCCAACGTCCTGACTTTC. Translated, it gives CASSFGGSGANVLTF.

The chain couples TRBV3-1 (or the pseudogene TRBV3-2) to TRBJ1-6; TRBD1 is a possible D gene (6 bases). This CDR3 spans 17 amino acids. CDR1 and CDR2 (germline): LGHDT, YNNKEL (reference sequence). The V gene lost 6 bases and the J gene lost 9 bases, with 24 bases spanning the gap. The CDR3 sequence is CASSGGKTGFLRSPLHF. The CDR3 nucleotides read TGTGCCAGCAGTGGGGGCAAAACAGGGTTTTTGCGTTCACCCCTCCACTTT.

The chain recombines TRBV12-3 or TRBV12-4 with TRBJ2-7, with 7 bases lining up with TRBD1. Unmatched junction bases numbered 4, after V lost 3 bases and J lost 5 bases. The CDR3 is made up of 13 amino acids. CDR3 sequence: CASSLRGGHEQYF. CDR3 in DNA: TGTGCCAGCAGTTTGAGAGGGGGCCACGAGCAGTACTTC.

The gene calls are TRBV18 and TRBJ2-1; 10 bases line up with TRBD2. The V and J ends lost 4 bases and 7 bases, in that order; junction bases with no gene match: 10. Germline V gene lookup returns CDR1 KGHSH and CDR2 LQKENI. This CDR3 contains 16 residues. The CDR3 sequence is CASSQEPAGGPNEQFF. In nucleotides, the CDR3 is TGTGCCAGCTCACAGGAGCCAGCGGGAGGGCCGAATGAGCAGTTCTTC.

The chain links TRBV5-1 to TRBJ2-5, with D unresolved. V dropped 0 bases and J dropped 3 bases, with 9 bases sitting between them. The CDR3 consists of 14 residues. Looked up from germline, CDR1 is SGHRS and CDR2 is YFSETQ. CDR3 in amino acids: CASSLVLREETQYF. In DNA, the CDR3 is TGCGCCAGCAGCTTGGTGTTGAGAGAAGAGACCCAGTACTTC. The variable domain in full, with the rest retrieved from reference TRBV5-1 and TRBJ2-5, is KAGVTQTPRYLIKTRGQQVTLSCSPISGHRSVSWYQQTPGQGLQFLFEYFSETQRNKGNFPGRFSGRQFSNSRSEMNVSTLELGDSALYLCASSLVLREETQYFGPGTRLLVL.

This clone appeared a single time. This chain connects TRBV18 to TRBJ2-3; TRBD2 aligns across 13 bases. The V gene's germline CDR1 is KGHSH and CDR2 LQKENI. Trimming cost V 3 bases and J 5 bases; bases outside gene matches: 5. This CDR3 spans 16 amino acids. The CDR3 DNA reads as TGTGCCAGCTCACCCGGGACTAGCGGGACTATAGATACGCAGTATTTT. Protein sequence: CASSPGTSGTIDTQYF.

This clone was picked up a small number of times. The V gene is TRBV28, the J gene TRBJ1-2; 8 bases are shared with TRBD1. Germline V gene sequence: CDR1 MDHEN, CDR2 SYDVKM. After removal of 5 bases from V and 7 bases from J, the junction contained 6 bases not matched to a gene. This CDR3 has 13 residues. The CDR3 bases are TGTGCCAGCAGTCCAGGGGGCGCTCGTGGCTACACCTTC. Amino acid sequence: CASSPGGARGYTF.

The rearrangement links TRBV18 to TRBJ2-1; 8 bases are shared with TRBD1. V trimming: 3 bases; J trimming: 6 bases; junction bases outside the gene matches: 10. This CDR3 has 16 residues. Germline V gene sequence: CDR1 KGHSH, CDR2 LQKENI. The CDR3 DNA sequence: TGTGCCAGCTCACCTACTCCGGGACAGGCGATCAATGAGCAGTTCTTC. Translation: CASSPTPGQAINEQFF.